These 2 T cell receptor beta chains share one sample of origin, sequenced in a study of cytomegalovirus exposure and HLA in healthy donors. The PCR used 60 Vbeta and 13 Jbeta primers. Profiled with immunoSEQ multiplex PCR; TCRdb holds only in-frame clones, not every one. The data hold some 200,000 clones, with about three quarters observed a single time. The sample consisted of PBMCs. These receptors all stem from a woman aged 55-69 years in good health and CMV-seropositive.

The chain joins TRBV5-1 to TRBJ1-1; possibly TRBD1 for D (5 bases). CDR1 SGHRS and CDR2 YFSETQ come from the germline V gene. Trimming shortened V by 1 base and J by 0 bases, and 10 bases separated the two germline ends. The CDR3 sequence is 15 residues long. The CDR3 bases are TGCGCCAGCAGCTTGAGTGGGGCCTTGAACACTGAAGCTTTCTTT. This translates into CASSLSGALNTEAFF. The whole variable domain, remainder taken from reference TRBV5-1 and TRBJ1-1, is KAGVTQTPRYLIKTRGQQVTLSCSPISGHRSVSWYQQTPGQGLQFLFEYFSETQRNKGNFPGRFSGRQFSNSRSEMNVSTLELGDSALYLCASSLSGALNTEAFFGQGTRLTVV.

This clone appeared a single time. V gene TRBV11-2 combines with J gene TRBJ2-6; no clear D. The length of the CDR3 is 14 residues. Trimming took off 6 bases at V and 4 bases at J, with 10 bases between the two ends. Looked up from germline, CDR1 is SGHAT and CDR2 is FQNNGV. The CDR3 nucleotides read TGTGCCAGCAGTTCGGTCGCCGGGGCCAACGTCCTGACTTTC. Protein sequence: CASSSVAGANVLTF.